This T cell receptor (beta chain) was sequenced in a study of control samples from healthy donors and cancer patients. Germline V CDR1 and CDR2: SGDLS, YYNGEE. This CDR3 has 16 residues. The trim removed 1 base at V and 5 bases at J, leaving 5 bases unmatched. Generated by immunoSEQ multiplex PCR, the TCRdb table keeps only in-frame clones and is missing some. Here the sample spans 130,000 to 150,000 clones, approximately 92% being singletons. The receptor's source is a man aged 30 to 45 in good health. The chain couples TRBV9 to TRBJ2-2, with 10 bases identical to TRBD2. What was sequenced was blood. In DNA form, the CDR3 reads TGTGCCAGCAGCGTATCGGCTAGCGGGAGAACCGGGGAGCTGTTTTTT. Encoded protein: CASSVSASGRTGELFF.